Included here is one T cell receptor (beta chain) sequence, with context. Profiled with immunoSEQ multiplex PCR; TCRdb holds only in-frame clones, not every one. The table lists around 11,000 clones, around 89% of them singletons. This record belongs to a study of tumor T cells in aggressive B-cell lymphoma. The germline V gene has CDR1 MDHEN and CDR2 SYDVKM. The CDR3 totals 15 residues. Trimming pared 6 bases from V and 6 bases from J, leaving 18 bases between. This chain joins TRBV28 and TRBJ2-1; D may be TRBD1 (6 bases). The clonotype comes from an adult with diffuse large B cell lymphoma. The material sequenced was tumor tissue. The CDR3, as DNA: TGTGCCAGCAGCACAAACCGGGACACCCTCAATGAGCAGTTCTTC. Amino acids: CASSTNRDTLNEQFF.